This T cell receptor beta chain came from a study of T cell changes during pregnancy in multiple sclerosis. The CDR3 consists of 13 residues. In germline, CDR1 is SGHAT, CDR2 FQDESV (reference sequence). Trimming pared 2 bases from V and 9 bases from J, leaving 11 bases between. Only in-frame clones appear in the TCRdb table, and some are missing; sequencing was by immunoSEQ multiplex PCR. The sample has roughly 24,000 clones; about nine tenths are singletons. This receptor was identified in a female donor in good health, enrolled as a control in a pregnancy study. The sequencing here drew on CD8+ T cells from peripheral blood mononuclear cells, taken in the first trimester of pregnancy. The gene calls are TRBV11-1 and TRBJ2-1, with a tentative D call TRBD1 (5 bases). The CDR3 region is CASSLRGDGEQFF. The CDR3 bases are TGTGCCAGCAGCTTAAGGGGCGACGGTGAGCAGTTCTTC.